These 5 T cell receptor beta chains were all obtained from the same sample, sequenced in a study of blood T cell repertoires in COVID-19. Measured with immunoSEQ multiplex PCR; TCRdb has only the in-frame clones, and not every one. Of about 50,000 clones in the sample, approximately 82% were seen once. Sequenced: peripheral blood. Receptors were obtained from a woman of 80 years or more with acute or convalescent COVID-19.

The chain is built from TRBV6-5 and TRBJ1-1, with 7 nucleotides matching TRBD1. This CDR3 has 15 residues. With V trimmed by 0 bases and J by 1 base, 2 bases remained unmatched. Germline CDR1 is MNHEY and CDR2 is SVGAGI. The CDR3 coding sequence is TGTGCCAGCAGTTACTCGGCAGGGGGGAACACTGAAGCTTTCTTT. This gives the protein CASSYSAGGNTEAFF.

V usage is TRBV15 and J usage is TRBJ1-2; 7 bases map to TRBD1. V gave up 0 bases and J gave up 4 bases; unmatched junction bases: 5. Per the germline V gene, CDR1 is LNHNV and CDR2 is YYDKDF (reference sequence). CDR3 size: 15 residues. The CDR3 DNA is TGTGCCACCAGCAGAGAACTTGGACAGGTCTATGGCTACACCTTC. The encoded protein is CATSRELGQVYGYTF. Complete variable domain (other parts from reference TRBV15 and TRBJ1-2): DAMVIQNPRYQVTQFGKPVTLSCSQTLNHNVMYWYQQKSSQAPKLLFHYYDKDFNNEADTPDNFQSRRPNTSFCFLDIRSPGLGDTAMYLCATSRELGQVYGYTFGSGTRLTVV.

The chain carries TRBV6-5 and TRBJ2-3, with 9 bases aligning to TRBD2. The CDR3 contains 15 residues. Germline CDR1 and CDR2: MNHEY and SVGAGI. Germline trimming cut 2 bases from V and 1 base from J; bases unmatched to any gene: 1. CDR3 sequence reads: CASSYGTSRTDTQYF. In DNA form, the CDR3 reads TGTGCCAGCAGTTACGGGACTAGCCGCACAGATACGCAGTATTTT.

The chain recombines TRBV11-2 with TRBJ1-2; no reliable D call. Trimming removed 4 bases at V and 7 bases at J, with 16 bases between. Germline assignment: CDR1 SGHAT and CDR2 FQNNGV. The CDR3 has 14 amino acids. CDR3 residues: CASSSTRDVRGYTF. CDR3 nucleotide sequence: TGTGCCAGCAGCTCGACTAGGGATGTGCGTGGCTACACCTTC.

The rearrangement links TRBV5-1 to TRBJ2-7; D possibly corresponds to TRBD1 (5 bases). The CDR3 has 14 residues. In germline, CDR1 is SGHRS, CDR2 YFSETQ. V lost 1 base and J 4 bases, leaving 12 bases between the germline ends. The CDR3 nucleotides read TGCGCCAGCAGCTTGAGACAGACGAGTTACGAGCAGTACTTC. As protein: CASSLRQTSYEQYF. Looking up the rest from reference TRBV5-1 and TRBJ2-7 gives the full variable domain: KAGVTQTPRYLIKTRGQQVTLSCSPISGHRSVSWYQQTPGQGLQFLFEYFSETQRNKGNFPGRFSGRQFSNSRSEMNVSTLELGDSALYLCASSLRQTSYEQYFGPGTRLTVT.